One sample yielded the 17 T cell receptor beta chains listed below, sequenced in a study of low-dose radiotherapy and immunotherapy resistance in tumors. Primers targeting TRAV and TRBV primed first-strand cDNA, covering alpha and beta chains. A constant-region primer paired with the V-primer adapter amplified TCRs over about 19 PCR cycles. In TCRdb, the reads were re-called with MiXCR into one record per CDR3 protein. The sample lists about 6,400 distinct CDR3 sequences, 71% occurring once. These receptors all stem from a human donor with advanced metastatic prostate, ovarian, gallbladder or colorectal cancer (not recorded which). This table probably holds off-target reads from a library built for another chain.

Only a few counts were recorded for this clonotype. The genes are TRBV5-4 and TRBJ2-5; D gene unclear. This CDR3 contains 11 residues. V was trimmed by 4 bases and J by 2 bases, leaving 3 bases between them. The germline V gene encodes CDR1 SGHNT and CDR2 YYREEE (reference sequence). The CDR3 sequence: CASSRQETQYF. The CDR3, as DNA: TGTGCCAGCAGCCGGCAAGAGACCCAGTACTTC. The whole variable domain, remainder taken from reference TRBV5-4 and TRBJ2-5, is ETGVTQSPTHLIKTRGQQVTLRCSSQSGHNTVSWYQQALGQGPQFIFQYYREEENGRGNFPPRFSGLQFPNYSSELNVNALELDDSALYLCASSRQETQYFGPGTRLLVL.

This clonotype was seen just once. This rearrangement joins TRBV5-1 to TRBJ2-7; D perhaps matches TRBD1 (6 bases). The CDR3 is 14 amino acids. Germline V gene sequence: CDR1 SGHRS, CDR2 YFSETQ. V lost 4 bases and J 2 bases, leaving 13 bases between the germline ends. The CDR3 DNA reads as TGCGCCAGCAGCATTGACCCAGGGGCCTACGAGCAGTACTTC. Its translation is CASSIDPGAYEQYF.

The V gene is TRBV25-1, the J gene TRBJ2-2, with D possibly matching TRBD1 (6 bases). V lost 2 bases to trimming and J lost 4 bases, with 8 bases between them. Germline CDR1 is MGHDK and CDR2 is SYGVNS. There are 14 residues in the CDR3. The CDR3 protein is CASSENRVTGELFF. CDR3 DNA sequence: TGTGCCAGCAGTGAAAACAGGGTCACCGGGGAGCTGTTTTTT.

This chain joins TRBV24-1 and TRBJ1-1; 8 positions agree with TRBD1. J gave up 10 bases and V 2 bases, and 8 bases lay outside the gene matches. The germline V gene encodes CDR1 KGHDR and CDR2 SFDVKD. The CDR3 totals 14 residues. This chain's CDR3 is CATSDSMDRARAFF. CDR3 sequence (DNA): TGTGCCACCAGTGATTCGATGGACAGGGCGAGAGCTTTCTTT.

The V and J genes are TRBV5-5 and TRBJ2-5, with D uncertain. The CDR3 has 15 amino acids. Trimming removed 0 bases at V and 5 bases at J, with 14 bases between. Germline values: CDR1 SGHKS, CDR2 YYEKEE (reference sequence). The chain's CDR3 is CASSLAEGKRETQYF. CDR3 bases: TGTGCCAGCAGCTTGGCCGAAGGCAAGCGCGAGACCCAGTACTTC.

The chain is built from TRBV6-2 or TRBV6-3 and TRBJ1-5; D possibly corresponds to TRBD1 (6 bases). The CDR3 has 14 residues. V was pared by 2 bases and J by 4 bases, with 9 bases between. Germline values: CDR1 MNHEY, CDR2 SVGEGT. The CDR3 reads CASSYHRENQPQHF. CDR3 coding DNA: TGTGCCAGCAGTTACCACAGGGAGAATCAGCCCCAGCATTTT.

The chain links TRBV4-2 to TRBJ2-5; D is possibly TRBD2 (7 bases). Trimming pared 1 base from V and 1 base from J, leaving 13 bases between. This CDR3 is built from 16 residues. Per the germline V gene, CDR1 is LGHNA and CDR2 is YNFKEQ. CDR3 DNA: TGTGCCAGCAGCCAAGCGGGCGGGGGCCTCCAAGAGACCCAGTACTTC. It yields the protein CASSQAGGGLQETQYF.

This clonotype was found a few times. The V gene is TRBV5-1, the J gene TRBJ2-1; 7 positions match TRBD2. The CDR3 extends over 15 amino acids. Trimming cost V 3 bases and J 9 bases; bases outside gene matches: 12. Germline assignment: CDR1 SGHRS and CDR2 YFSETQ. The chain's CDR3 is CASSWGGIQSGEQFF. The CDR3 region has the DNA TGCGCCAGCAGCTGGGGAGGGATCCAGTCCGGTGAGCAGTTCTTC.

The chain joins TRBV7-2 to TRBJ2-2, with D hard to call. CDR3 length equals 13 residues. Trimming shortened V by 4 bases and J by 2 bases, and 5 bases separated the two germline ends. Per germline, CDR1 SGHTA and CDR2 FQGNSA. Here the CDR3 reads CASSSLNTGELFF. CDR3 bases: TGTGCCAGCAGCTCCCTCAACACCGGGGAGCTGTTTTTT.

The chain combines TRBV12-3 or TRBV12-4 with TRBJ1-5; 10 bases are shared with TRBD1. The CDR3 has 20 amino acids. The ends lost 3 bases at V and 0 bases at J; junction bases unmatched: 14. CDR3 sequence reads: CASSFFPGQGMGYSNQPQHF. CDR3 nucleotides: TGTGCCAGCAGTTTCTTCCCGGGACAGGGGATGGGGTATAGCAATCAGCCCCAGCATTTT.

J is TRBJ1-1 and V is TRBV12-3 or TRBV12-4; tentative D call: TRBD1 (5 bases). V shed 5 bases and J shed 3 bases, with 10 bases lying between them. The CDR3 has 13 amino acids. The DNA for the CDR3 is TGTGCCAGCAGTCTACAGGACTACACTGAAGCTTTCTTT. Its protein is CASSLQDYTEAFF.

The chain links TRBV20-1 to TRBJ2-1; 9 positions match TRBD2. This CDR3 is built from 17 residues. Germline V gene sequence: CDR1 DFQATT, CDR2 SNEGSKA (reference sequence). With 7 bases clipped from V and 4 bases from J, the junction kept 17 bases outside the gene matches. The CDR3 loop reads CSVPGLAVAVRYNEQFF. CDR3 nucleotide sequence: TGCAGTGTGCCGGGACTAGCAGTCGCCGTACGTTACAATGAGCAGTTCTTC.

This clonotype was counted once. In DNA, the CDR3 is TGTGCCAGTAGTATAATTGGAGATTCACCCCTCCACTTT. It is translated as CASSIIGDSPLHF. The chain recombines TRBV19 with TRBJ1-6; D is uncertain. CDR3 length equals 13 residues. Trimming took off 2 bases at V and 8 bases at J, with 7 bases between the two ends. Germline lookup yields CDR1 LNHDA and CDR2 SQIVND (reference sequence). Drawing the rest from reference TRBV19 and TRBJ1-6, the complete variable domain is DGGITQSPKYLFRKEGQNVTLSCEQNLNHDAMYWYRQDPGQGLRLIYYSQIVNDFQKGDIAEGYSVSREKKESFPLTVTSAQKNPTAFYLCASSIIGDSPLHFGNGTRLTVT.

V and J are TRBV11-2 and TRBJ1-2; maybe TRBD1 (6 bases). CDR1 is SGHAT, CDR2 FQNNGV, per germline. V was pared by 1 base and J by 7 bases, with 16 bases between. This CDR3 is built from 15 residues. DNA of the CDR3: TGTGCCAGCAGCTTAGCGGGGGCAGGGGCGGGTGGCTACACCTTC. Amino acids: CASSLAGAGAGGYTF. Looking up the rest from reference TRBV11-2 and TRBJ1-2 gives the full variable domain: EAGVAQSPRYKIIEKRQSVAFWCNPISGHATLYWYQQILGQGPKLLIQFQNNGVVDDSQLPKDRFSAERLKGVDSTLKIQPAKLEDSAVYLCASSLAGAGAGGYTFGSGTRLTVV.

This chain connects TRBV28 to TRBJ1-5; 7 positions agree with TRBD1. The CDR3 has 14 amino acids. The V segment lost 5 bases and the J segment 3 bases; nucleotides outside the gene matches: 4. Germline CDR1 is MDHEN and CDR2 is SYDVKM. CDR3 amino acids: CASSPGTVNQPQHF. DNA of the CDR3: TGTGCCAGCAGTCCCGGGACAGTCAATCAGCCCCAGCATTTT.

J is TRBJ1-2 and V is TRBV6-1; D unresolved. CDR1 is MNHNS, CDR2 SASEGT, per germline. This CDR3 is built from 15 residues. V gave up 0 bases and J gave up 4 bases, with 12 bases separating them. The CDR3 loop reads CASSEALQGSYGYTF. In nucleotides, the CDR3 is TGTGCCAGCAGTGAAGCGCTTCAAGGGAGCTATGGCTACACCTTC.

V gene TRBV5-1 combines with J gene TRBJ1-1; D call uncertain. The CDR3 totals 12 residues. V was pared by 0 bases and J by 7 bases, with 7 bases between. CDR1 and CDR2 (germline): SGHRS, YFSETQ. Written as DNA, the CDR3 is TGCGCCAGCAGCTTGGGCCTCAGTGAAGCTTTCTTT. Its protein product is CASSLGLSEAFF.